Following are 14 T cell receptor beta chains from one sample sequenced in a study of T cells after yellow fever vaccination. One entry per CDR3 protein, called by TCRdb with MiXCR from the 5' RACE reads. The data contain 230,000 or so distinct CDR3 sequences, approximately 3.6% of them seen just once; the ten biggest clones take up under 20%. Sample: PBMCs, taken 15 days after the yellow fever booster vaccination. The origin of the receptors is a man in his late teens or twenties who received the YFV17D yellow fever vaccine.

This clonotype appeared many times. The gene calls are TRBV6-2 or TRBV6-3 and TRBJ2-5; TRBD2 agrees at 10 bases. This CDR3 region has 16 residues. The V and J ends lost 0 bases and 3 bases, in that order; junction bases with no gene match: 4. Germline loops: CDR1 MNHEY, CDR2 SVGEGT. This CDR3 reads CASSYSFLAGEETQYF. CDR3 nucleotides: TGTGCCAGCAGTTACTCGTTTCTAGCGGGGGAAGAGACCCAGTACTTC.

This clonotype was detected ten times or more. The chain joins TRBV4-3 to TRBJ2-5; TRBD1 agrees at 7 bases. V lost 1 base to trimming and J lost 4 bases; unmatched junction nucleotides: 6. The V gene's germline CDR1 is LGHNA and CDR2 YSLEER. The CDR3 runs to 15 residues. For the CDR3, the DNA is TGCGCCAGCAGCCAAGCAACAGGGGCGGGAGAGACCCAGTACTTC. Translating gives CASSQATGAGETQYF.

This clonotype was counted at least ten times. V usage is TRBV5-4 and J usage is TRBJ2-1; TRBD2 agrees at 7 bases. Germline V gene lookup returns CDR1 SGHNT and CDR2 YYREEE (reference sequence). The CDR3 runs to 16 residues. Trimming removed 8 bases from V and 5 bases from J; junction bases left unmatched: 16. The CDR3 DNA is TGTGCCAGTTTCCGAGGGGCGGCGGGGGTTGACAATGAGCAGTTCTTC. Translation: CASFRGAAGVDNEQFF. The entire variable domain, with the rest obtained from reference TRBV5-4 and TRBJ2-1, is as follows: ETGVTQSPTHLIKTRGQQVTLRCSSQSGHNTVSWYQQALGQGPQFIFQYYREEENGRGNFPPRFSGLQFPNYSSELNVNALELDDSALYLCASFRGAAGVDNEQFFGPGTRLTVL.

The sample holds many counts of this clonotype. V is TRBV5-1 and J is TRBJ1-2, with TRBD1 identical over 7 bases. J was trimmed by 6 bases and V by 6 bases; bases with no gene match: 11. The CDR3 length is 14 residues. The germline CDR1 and CDR2 sequences are SGHRS and YFSETQ. This CDR3 reads CASTPSRGENGYTF. The CDR3 DNA follows: TGCGCCAGCACTCCTTCCAGGGGGGAGAATGGCTACACCTTC.

In its sample, this clonotype was seen many times. The rearrangement joins TRBV27 to TRBJ2-3, with 7 bases aligning to TRBD1. J lost 4 bases, V lost 6 bases, and 10 bases had no gene match. The CDR3 is 15 amino acids. Germline-derived CDR1 and CDR2 are MNHEY and SMNVEV (reference sequence). The DNA for the CDR3 is TGTGCCAGCAGACCGACAGGGCGGTTGGCAGATACGCAGTATTTT. The encoded protein is CASRPTGRLADTQYF.

The table lists this clonotype with many counts. The CDR3 sequence: CAIGQGNSPLHF. The CDR3 region has the DNA TGTGCCATTGGACAGGGGAATTCACCCCTCCACTTT. The rearrangement uses TRBV7-2 and TRBJ1-6; 9 nucleotides match TRBD1. CDR3 length: 12 residues. Trimming took 10 bases from V and 7 from J; bases not matched to a gene: 2. Germline V gene data show CDR1 as SGHTA and CDR2 as FQGNSA.

Many counts were recorded for this clonotype. The chain employs TRBV5-1 and TRBJ1-1; D is ambiguous. Germline-derived CDR1 and CDR2 are SGHRS and YFSETQ. V was pared by 0 bases and J by 0 bases, with 9 bases between. The CDR3 runs to 15 residues. The CDR3 sequence: CASSLGQTMNTEAFF. CDR3 DNA sequence: TGCGCCAGCAGCTTGGGCCAGACCATGAACACTGAAGCTTTCTTT.

This clonotype occurred many times. The gene calls are TRBV7-2 and TRBJ1-3; a possible D gene is TRBD1 (6 bases). V lost 1 base, J lost 0 bases, and 7 bases lay in between. CDR3 length: 15 amino acids. In germline, CDR1 is SGHTA, CDR2 FQGNSA. This CDR3 is CASSLVGGSGNTIYF. CDR3 DNA sequence: TGTGCCAGCAGCTTAGTAGGGGGCTCTGGAAACACCATATATTTT.

This clonotype was detected many times. The chain employs TRBV4-3 and TRBJ2-7; TRBD1 is a possible D gene (5 bases). The CDR3 is made up of 16 amino acids. V gave up 2 bases and J gave up 1 base, with 15 bases separating them. The germline gives CDR1 LGHNA, CDR2 YSLEER. CDR3 DNA sequence: TGCGCCAGCAGCCAACGTACAGGCCGACCTTCCTACGAGCAGTACTTC. Encoded protein: CASSQRTGRPSYEQYF.

This clonotype was counted at least ten times. The CDR3 coding sequence is TGTGCCACCGGACACGTGGAGCGGGGCTACAATGAGCAGTTCTTC. It translates to CATGHVERGYNEQFF. The chain is built from TRBV15 and TRBJ2-1; 7 nucleotides line up with TRBD2. Germline lookup yields CDR1 LNHNV and CDR2 YYDKDF (reference sequence). The CDR3 totals 15 residues. Trimming at V came to 8 bases and at J to 3 bases, leaving 10 bases not matched to a gene.

The rearrangement links TRBV3-1 to TRBJ2-3, with no clear D. V gave up 3 bases and J gave up 4 bases, with 8 bases separating them. The CDR3 runs to 13 residues. The germline V gene has CDR1 LGHDT and CDR2 YNNKEL (reference sequence). This chain's CDR3 is CASSQLIADTQYF. The CDR3 DNA sequence: TGTGCCAGCAGCCAGCTCATCGCAGATACGCAGTATTTT.

V is TRBV19 and J is TRBJ1-4; D might be TRBD1 (6 bases). The CDR3 is made up of 14 amino acids. Germline V CDR1 and CDR2: LNHDA, SQIVND (reference sequence). The ends were cut back, 6 bases at V and 8 bases at J, with 16 bases in the middle. Written as DNA, the CDR3 is TGTGCCAGTAGGATCTACAGGGAGGCGGAAAAACTGTTTTTT. Translation gives CASRIYREAEKLFF.

Notes on this clonotype: Compared with germline, one end of the junction differs, possibly owing to a read error. The chain recombines TRBV5-4 with TRBJ2-3, with 7 bases identical to TRBD2. CDR1 is SGHNT, CDR2 YYREEE, per germline (reference sequence). The CDR3 runs to 16 residues. This CDR3 reads CASSLFYGGSRDTQYF. DNA of the CDR3: TGTGCCAGCAGCTTGTTTTACGGCGGGAGCAGAGATACGCAGTATTTT.

This clonotype was picked up many times. V is TRBV7-7 and J is TRBJ2-3; 7 bases fit TRBD1. The CDR3 is 14 amino acids. V shed 5 bases, J shed 2 bases, and the junction held 4 bases outside the gene matches. Germline CDR1 SSHAT, CDR2 FNYEAQ (reference sequence). CDR3 in amino acids: CASSKGQTTDTQYF. The CDR3 nucleotides are TGTGCCAGCAGCAAGGGACAGACCACAGATACGCAGTATTTT.